This TCR beta chain came from a study of regulatory and conventional T cells in RAG deficiency. This CDR3 has 13 amino acids. The V gene lost 6 bases and the J gene lost 6 bases, with 9 bases spanning the gap. Germline V gene lookup returns CDR1 MNHEY and CDR2 SMNVEV (reference sequence). Using immunoSEQ multiplex PCR, the repertoire was profiled, and TCRdb retains in-frame clones only, with some absent. The sample shows tens of thousands of clones, 80% to 95% of them seen only once. Regulatory T cells were sorted from blood as CD4+ CD25-high CD127-low cells. In addition, the sample was reused for a study of regulatory T cells. Per that study: The primer mix had 52 TRBV and 13 TRBJ primers.

The chain uses TRBV27 and TRBJ1-6, with D unclear. The clonotype originates from a human donor in good health. The sequenced material came from Tregs sorted from blood. CDR3 sequence reads: CASREGLNSPLHF. The CDR3 DNA reads as TGTGCCAGCAGGGAAGGCCTTAATTCACCCCTCCACTTT.